This T cell receptor (beta chain) stems from a study of blood T cells in healthy people across ages. Looking at the study overall: In model experiments, template switching was able to capture about one barcoded beta molecule for every two T cells that were present.

A second PCR, run for roughly 6 to 11 cycles, used a sample-barcoded 5' primer plus a J-beta primer mix. CDR3-containing paired-end reads numbering at least 2.5 million came from each sample. TCRdb itself ran the 5' RACE reads through MiXCR, one entry per CDR3 protein. This table has 550,000 to 650,000 distinct CDR3 sequences, about 30% appearing once. The study, taken as a whole, reports: Shifts in expanded clonotypes may have been confounded by donor CMV status, which was unknown. Observed TCR beta diversity per million T cells went down as age went up. This fall followed a roughly linear course with age.

The table lists this clonotype with many counts. The antigen remains unidentified. V shed 6 bases and J 0 bases; nucleotides not matched to a gene: 9. The CDR3 totals 16 residues. Germline V gene sequence: CDR1 MDHEN, CDR2 SYDVKM. The TCR comes from an elderly woman in good health. Material: blood. The genes are TRBV28 and TRBJ2-3; 7 positions agree with TRBD1. CDR3 protein: CASSHLDRASTDTQYF. The CDR3 DNA is TGTGCCAGCAGCCACCTAGACAGGGCTAGCACAGATACGCAGTATTTT.